Below are 17 T cell receptor beta chains sequenced from a single sample in a study of esophageal squamous cell carcinoma under preoperative chemotherapy. From the PCR reads, TCRdb called clonotypes with MiXCR, one entry per CDR3 protein. The sample includes around 9,000 distinct CDR3 sequences, roughly half of them seen just once. Time point given: after preoperative PTX-NDP chemotherapy. Sampling was performed from a patient given preoperative chemotherapy. Source of these receptors: a human donor with esophageal squamous cell carcinoma. The donor label of this sample is uncertain.

This clonotype was seen once. V and J are TRBV12-3 or TRBV12-4 and TRBJ2-5; D is tentatively TRBD1 or TRBD2 (6 bases each). V lost 7 bases, J lost 11 bases, and 26 bases lay in between. The CDR3 covers 15 residues. The CDR3 DNA reads TGTGCCAGCACCCGGGGGCTAGTCGAAACTTCGGCTCAGTACTTC. The encoded protein is CASTRGLVETSAQYF.

As concerns this clonotype: The junction departs from the called germline gene at one end, perhaps through a read error. The chain joins TRBV7-9 to TRBJ2-1; D may be TRBD2 (5 bases). Looked up from germline, CDR1 is SEHNR and CDR2 is FQNEAQ (reference sequence). The CDR3 contains 12 residues. The CDR3 sequence: CASRLGGDDEYF. The CDR3 coding sequence is TGTGCCAGCAGATTAGGAGGCGACGACGAGTACTTT.

The sample holds one count of this clonotype. This is likely a read error, given that the CDR3 carries no conserved phenylalanine or tryptophan at its end. Because the CDR3's place on the DNA is in doubt, the DNA is left out and the CDR3 is given as listed by TCRdb. The V gene is TRBV6-5, the J gene TRBJ2-5; the D call TRBD1 from the table was never checked on the DNA. Germline lookup yields CDR1 MNHEY and CDR2 SVGAGI. Both ends counted, the CDR3 spans 16 residues. The CDR3 protein is CASSYDRGHSPLHFGN.

The J gene is TRBJ2-1, the V gene TRBV12-3 or TRBV12-4; 11 positions agree with TRBD2. Trimming at V came to 3 bases and at J to 7 bases, leaving 8 bases not matched to a gene. The length of the CDR3 is 16 residues. CDR3 in amino acids: CASSLLAGGGDNEQFF. CDR3 bases: TGTGCCAGCAGTTTGCTAGCGGGAGGAGGAGATAATGAGCAGTTCTTC.

The chain employs TRBV6-1 and TRBJ2-7; TRBD2 agrees at 7 bases. Germline CDR1 and CDR2: MNHNS and SASEGT. The trim removed 0 bases at V and 2 bases at J, leaving 1 base unmatched. This CDR3 is built from 14 residues. The CDR3 loop reads CASSEAGGAYEQYF. The CDR3, as DNA: TGTGCCAGCAGTGAAGCGGGGGGGGCCTACGAGCAGTACTTC.

This clonotype is large (0.1 to 1%) by share. The genes are TRBV12-3 or TRBV12-4 and TRBJ1-1; D unclear. Trimming cost V 6 bases and J 0 bases, with 14 bases left between them. This CDR3 spans 15 amino acids. The CDR3 loop is CASSSPEVMNTEAFF. CDR3 nucleotides: TGTGCCAGCAGCTCCCCGGAGGTCATGAACACTGAAGCTTTCTTT.

By share, this clonotype ranks as medium-sized. This chain links TRBV6-1 with TRBJ2-2, with 7 bases aligning to TRBD2. The V gene's germline CDR1 is MNHNS and CDR2 SASEGT. Trimming removed 6 bases from V and 4 bases from J; junction bases left unmatched: 11. CDR3 length: 16 residues. The CDR3 sequence: CASRAWGGPSTGELFF. The DNA for the CDR3 is TGTGCCAGCAGGGCATGGGGAGGGCCGAGCACCGGGGAGCTGTTTTTT.

On this clonotype itself: The conserved phenylalanine or tryptophan is not found at the CDR3 terminus, so this likely reflects a read error. The limits of the CDR3 on the DNA are not certain, so only TCRdb's listed CDR3 is given. The chain combines TRBV12-3 or TRBV12-4 with TRBJ2-6; the D call of TRBD2 is as the table states it, not checked on the DNA. The CDR3 is 14 amino acids in total, end residues counted. This CDR3 is CASSLRRREQYFGA.

The chain uses TRBV6-1 and TRBJ2-5, with D perhaps matching TRBD2 (6 bases). The CDR3 runs to 15 residues. Germline V CDR1 and CDR2: MNHNS, SASEGT. With 9 bases removed from V and 2 bases from J, the gap between germline ends came to 19 bases. CDR3 protein: CARGDGAREQETQYF. In nucleotides, the CDR3 is TGTGCCAGGGGGGACGGGGCCCGGGAGCAAGAGACCCAGTACTTC.

About this clonotype itself: Given a much more abundant clone one base away, this may be a read error. The J gene is TRBJ2-5, the V gene TRBV7-2; the D is unclear. The DNA end lines up better with TRBJ2-7; the J call may be wrong. The germline gives CDR1 SGHTA, CDR2 FQGNSA. This CDR3 region has 13 residues. The CDR3 loop is CASSLAIDREQYF. CDR3 nucleotide sequence: TGTGCCAGCAGCTTAGCGATAGATCGCGAGCAGTACTTC.

Notes on this clonotype: A clone one base away is much larger, so this may be a read error. The V gene is TRBV6-1, the J gene TRBJ2-3; D unclear. The CDR3 runs to 11 residues. Germline loops: CDR1 MNHNS, CDR2 SASEGT. For the CDR3, the DNA is TGTGCCAGCAGAATCACATATACGCAGTATTTT. It codes for CASRITYTQYF.

This clonotype is judged medium-sized. The chain joins TRBV27 to TRBJ2-3, with 13 positions matching TRBD2. CDR3 length equals 17 residues. Germline loops: CDR1 MNHEY, CDR2 SMNVEV (reference sequence). V lost 5 bases to trimming and J lost 6 bases; unmatched junction nucleotides: 11. CDR3 nucleotides: TGTGCCAGCAGTCCCCCCGGGACTAGCGGGATCAATGATACGCAGTATTTT. Encoded protein: CASSPPGTSGINDTQYF.

The rearrangement joins TRBV6-1 to TRBJ2-4, with TRBD2 matching 7 bases. The end of the DNA is better explained by TRBJ2-3, so the J call may be wrong. The CDR3 sequence is 13 residues long. Germline values: CDR1 MNHNS, CDR2 SASEGT. Written as DNA, the CDR3 is TGTGCCAGGGGGGAGGGAGCCAAAATTACGCAGTATTTT. Translated: CARGEGAKITQYF.

V usage is TRBV6-5 and J usage is TRBJ1-2; D gene unclear. The V end lost 4 bases, the J end lost 2 bases, and 8 bases lay between the germline ends. This CDR3 spans 13 amino acids. Germline CDR1 MNHEY, CDR2 SVGAGI. Here the CDR3 reads CASSWAENYGYTF. Written as DNA, the CDR3 is TGTGCCAGCAGTTGGGCAGAGAACTATGGCTACACCTTC.

The rearrangement uses TRBV7-6 and TRBJ2-3; D gene ambiguous. The DNA end is more similar to TRBJ2-7, so the J call may be wrong. CDR1 and CDR2 from the germline V gene are SGHVS and FNYEAQ. The CDR3 sequence is 14 residues long. The CDR3, as DNA: TGTGCCAGCAGCTTCGGATTTCCCGCCTACGAGCAGTACTTC. Translating it yields CASSFGFPAYEQYF.

This clonotype was observed a handful of times. This chain connects TRBV27 to TRBJ2-1; 12 bases map to TRBD2. CDR3 length equals 15 residues. The V gene's germline CDR1 is MNHEY and CDR2 SMNVEV (reference sequence). V dropped 8 bases and J dropped 12; count of bases not matched to a gene: 14. CDR3: CASGPLAGGNRGQFF. The CDR3 nucleotides read TGTGCCAGCGGGCCACTAGCGGGAGGAAACCGTGGGCAGTTCTTC.

The genes are TRBV10-1 and TRBJ1-1; D unclear. Between the trimmed V and J ends, which lost 3 bases and 3 bases, there was a span of 14 bases. The CDR3 contains 15 residues. The germline CDR1 and CDR2 sequences are WNHNN and SYGVQD (reference sequence). The CDR3 here is CASSEKALADTEAFF. Here the CDR3 DNA reads TGCGCCAGCAGTGAAAAGGCCCTGGCCGACACTGAAGCTTTCTTT.